These 11 T cell receptor beta chains came from one sample sequenced in a study of technical replicates of blood from several donors. TCRdb's table, derived via immunoSEQ multiplex PCR, lists solely in-frame clones and lacks some. Counted here are around 85,000 clones, around 94% occurring once; the ten biggest clones make up approximately 0.25%. Sequences were obtained from T cells isolated from PBMCs. These receptors all come from a human donor in good health.

The CDR3 region is CASSLVGGGGQDTQYF. CDR3 DNA sequence: TGTGCCAGCAGCTTAGTGGGCGGGGGGGGCCAGGATACGCAGTATTTT. The V and J genes are TRBV7-2 and TRBJ2-3, with 9 nucleotides matching TRBD2. V shed 1 base and J 6 bases; nucleotides not matched to a gene: 8. The CDR3 covers 16 residues. Germline-derived CDR1 and CDR2 are SGHTA and FQGNSA. The complete variable domain, with remaining parts taken from reference TRBV7-2 and TRBJ2-3, reads GAGVSQSPSNKVTEKGKDVELRCDPISGHTALYWYRQSLGQGLEFLIYFQGNSAPDKSGLPSDRFSAERTGGSVSTLTIQRTQQEDSAVYLCASSLVGGGGQDTQYFGPGTRLTVL.

This chain links TRBV15 with TRBJ2-2; 10 nucleotides line up with TRBD2. Trimming at V came to 6 bases and at J to 0 bases, leaving 10 bases not matched to a gene. From germline, CDR1 is LNHNV and CDR2 YYDKDF (reference sequence). CDR3 length equals 18 residues. The CDR3 spells CATSTKITSGTNTGELFF. In DNA form, the CDR3 reads TGTGCCACCAGTACTAAAATAACTAGCGGGACGAACACCGGGGAGCTGTTTTTT.

Here the CDR3 reads CASSLRLLGNTEAFF. The CDR3 DNA reads as TGCGCCAGCAGCCTAAGACTTCTCGGGAACACTGAAGCTTTCTTT. The chain carries TRBV5-1 and TRBJ1-1; D gene ambiguous. Germline CDR1 and CDR2: SGHRS and YFSETQ. This CDR3 is built from 15 residues. V gave up 4 bases and J gave up 1 base, with 14 bases separating them.

The genes are TRBV19 and TRBJ2-5, with D perhaps matching TRBD1 (6 bases). Germline loops: CDR1 LNHDA, CDR2 SQIVND (reference sequence). The length of the CDR3 is 15 residues. Trimming shortened V by 9 bases and J by 2 bases, and 19 bases separated the two germline ends. The CDR3 spells CASRPGTRFQETQYF. The CDR3 coding sequence is TGTGCCAGCCGCCCCGGGACACGATTTCAAGAGACCCAGTACTTC.

The chain employs TRBV5-4 and TRBJ2-1; 8 bases fit TRBD2. Germline lookup yields CDR1 SGHNT and CDR2 YYREEE (reference sequence). The ends lost 2 bases at V and 0 bases at J; junction bases unmatched: 4. This CDR3 is built from 16 residues. CDR3 region: CASSFGSGSSYNEQFF. CDR3 coding DNA: TGTGCCAGCAGCTTCGGGAGCGGGAGCTCCTACAATGAGCAGTTCTTC.

The chain recombines TRBV6-1 with TRBJ1-1, with 8 bases lining up with TRBD1. Germline loops: CDR1 MNHNS, CDR2 SASEGT. The V segment lost 6 bases and the J segment 1 base; nucleotides outside the gene matches: 7. The CDR3 sequence is 15 residues long. The CDR3 loop reads CASRGGQGANTEAFF. CDR3 nucleotide sequence: TGTGCCAGCAGGGGGGGCCAGGGGGCGAACACTGAAGCTTTCTTT.

This rearrangement joins TRBV5-1 to TRBJ1-2, with D perhaps matching TRBD1 (6 bases). This CDR3 has 14 amino acids. Germline loops: CDR1 SGHRS, CDR2 YFSETQ. V lost 3 bases and J lost 7, with 16 bases in between. The CDR3 region has the DNA TGCGCCAGCAGCTCGCTCGGGCCAGGGGTTGGCTACACCTTC. It codes for CASSSLGPGVGYTF.

The rearrangement links TRBV28 to TRBJ2-7; 8 nucleotides align to TRBD1. The V and J ends lost 3 bases and 4 bases, in that order; junction bases with no gene match: 8. Per the germline V gene, CDR1 is MDHEN and CDR2 is SYDVKM. The CDR3 runs to 15 residues. The CDR3 DNA is TGTGCCAGCAGTTTTATGACAGGGGTGGCGTACGAGCAGTACTTC. Amino acids: CASSFMTGVAYEQYF. The whole variable domain, remainder taken from reference TRBV28 and TRBJ2-7, is DVKVTQSSRYLVKRTGEKVFLECVQDMDHENMFWYRQDPGLGLRLIYFSYDVKMKEKGDIPEGYSVSREKKERFSLILESASTNQTSMYLCASSFMTGVAYEQYFGPGTRLTVT.

This sequence joins TRBV9 and TRBJ2-3; 8 nucleotides agree with TRBD2. The CDR3 contains 15 residues. Germline V lookup: CDR1 SGDLS, CDR2 YYNGEE. Trimming removed 0 bases from V and 6 bases from J; junction bases left unmatched: 6. The CDR3 here is CASSVVSGSRDTQYF. CDR3 DNA sequence: TGTGCCAGCAGCGTAGTGAGCGGGAGTAGGGATACGCAGTATTTT. Using reference TRBV9 and TRBJ2-3 for the parts outside the CDR3, the full variable domain is DSGVTQTPKHLITATGQRVTLRCSPRSGDLSVYWYQQSLDQGLQFLIQYYNGEERAKGNILERFSAQQFPDLHSELNLSSLELGDSALYFCASSVVSGSRDTQYFGPGTRLTVL.

This chain joins TRBV10-3 and TRBJ1-4, with a weak D call TRBD1 (6 bases). This CDR3 spans 13 amino acids. Trimming cost V 10 bases and J 0 bases, with 9 bases left between them. Germline assignment: CDR1 ENHRY and CDR2 SYGVKD. As DNA, the CDR3 is TGTGCCACGGGGGGCGCAACTAATGAAAAACTGTTTTTT. Residues: CATGGATNEKLFF.

The chain has TRBV13 and TRBJ1-1; a weak D match, TRBD1 (6 bases). The V end was cut by 6 bases, the J end by 2 bases, with 16 bases between. Germline V gives CDR1 PRHDT, CDR2 FYEKMQ (reference sequence). This CDR3 is built from 15 residues. The CDR3 is CASRASGRGNTEAFF. The CDR3 DNA reads TGTGCCAGCAGGGCTTCCGGCAGGGGCAACACTGAAGCTTTCTTT.